Below are 9 T cell receptor beta chains sequenced from a single sample in a study of blood T cell repertoires in COVID-19. Some clones are missing from TCRdb's copy, which holds only in-frame ones; the method was immunoSEQ multiplex PCR. Of roughly 220,000 clones in the sample, roughly 89% are singletons; the top ten hold more than 12%. Source material: PBMCs or T cells enriched from blood (not recorded which). These receptors were obtained from a man aged 25-40 years who had been exposed to COVID-19.

The chain joins TRBV2 to TRBJ2-3; 12 bases agree with TRBD2. Germline values: CDR1 SNHLY, CDR2 FYNNEI. The CDR3 totals 20 residues. The V gene end was trimmed by 6 bases and the J gene end by 6 bases; junction bases not matched to a gene: 22. CDR3: CASSVTSGGMKPKVSDTQYF. The CDR3 region has the DNA TGTGCCAGCAGCGTTACTAGCGGGGGGATGAAGCCGAAGGTTTCGGATACGCAGTATTTT.

The rearrangement links TRBV10-1 to TRBJ2-5, with 7 bases fitting TRBD2. From germline, CDR1 is WNHNN and CDR2 SYGVQD (reference sequence). V was pared by 2 bases and J by 2 bases, with 8 bases of the junction left unmatched. The CDR3 totals 16 residues. The CDR3 DNA reads TGCGCCAGCAGTGAGCCCGCGGGACTATCGCAAGAGACCCAGTACTTC. As protein: CASSEPAGLSQETQYF.

The gene calls are TRBV7-9 and TRBJ1-3; D unclear. This CDR3 has 11 amino acids. The V end was cut by 4 bases, the J end by 10 bases, with 8 bases between. Germline values: CDR1 SEHNR, CDR2 FQNEAQ (reference sequence). The CDR3 protein is CASSSPGTIYF. The CDR3 DNA reads as TGTGCCAGCAGCTCACCGGGGACCATATATTTT.

This clone was picked up a small number of times. V usage is TRBV7-9 and J usage is TRBJ1-3, with a tentative D call TRBD1 (5 bases). CDR1 and CDR2 from the germline V gene are SEHNR and FQNEAQ (reference sequence). The CDR3 is 18 residues long. Trimming took off 1 base at V and 0 bases at J, with 16 bases between the two ends. CDR3 protein: CASSLEVGRASSGNTIYF. CDR3 in DNA: TGTGCCAGCAGCTTAGAAGTGGGCAGGGCAAGCTCTGGAAACACCATATATTTT.

V is TRBV7-3 and J is TRBJ1-1; 9 bases agree with TRBD1. CDR3 size: 15 residues. With V trimmed by 6 bases and J by 5 bases, 10 bases remained unmatched. The germline V gene encodes CDR1 SGHTA and CDR2 FQGTGA. The CDR3 DNA is TGTGCCAGCAGTTTGGGACAGGGAGTACGGACTGAAGCTTTCTTT. Translation gives CASSLGQGVRTEAFF.

CDR3 in amino acids: CASSLGGQDGYTF. The CDR3 DNA is TGTGCCAGCAGTTTGGGGGGGCAGGATGGCTACACCTTC. J is TRBJ1-2 and V is TRBV25-1; a weak D match, TRBD1 (6 bases). The CDR3 has 13 residues. V was shortened by 5 bases and J by 6 bases, with 13 bases between the two germline ends. Germline CDR1 reads MGHDK; CDR2 reads SYGVNS.

The chain recombines TRBV4-2 with TRBJ2-2; 8 nucleotides match TRBD1. The ends lost 4 bases at V and 1 base at J; junction bases unmatched: 5. CDR3 length: 16 residues. Per germline, CDR1 LGHNA and CDR2 YNFKEQ. CDR3 bases: TGTGCCAGCAGCCTCAGGGGGCCCCTGAACACCGGGGAGCTGTTTTTT. Protein: CASSLRGPLNTGELFF.

The chain couples TRBV5-4 to TRBJ2-3, with 8 bases lining up with TRBD1. The V gene's germline CDR1 is SGHNT and CDR2 YYREEE (reference sequence). V shed 4 bases, J shed 3 bases, and the junction held 7 bases outside the gene matches. The CDR3 has 15 residues. The CDR3 nucleotides are TGTGCCAGCAGCCTCAGGACAGGGAGGACAGATACGCAGTATTTT. Its translation: CASSLRTGRTDTQYF.

The chain combines TRBV5-1 with TRBJ2-5; D not resolved. V was shortened by 2 bases and J by 3 bases, with 20 bases between the two germline ends. The germline CDR1 and CDR2 sequences are SGHRS and YFSETQ. The CDR3 spans 17 residues. CDR3: CASSFAGIIIIKETQYF. The CDR3 bases are TGCGCCAGCAGCTTCGCAGGCATCATAATTATTAAAGAGACCCAGTACTTC.